This TCR beta chain was identified in a study of Graves' ophthalmopathy and Graves' hyperthyroidism. Overall study results and limits: The model flagged ophthalmopathy progression at more than 60% sensitivity and under 75% specificity. Detection in blood was also observed for most expanded thyroid clonotypes above 0.001 frequency.

Germline values: CDR1 SGHTA, CDR2 FQGNSA. Trimming left V 5 bases short and J 7 bases short, with 14 bases between. The CDR3 is made up of 14 amino acids. Beta-chain TCR CDR3 regions were amplified from RNA transcripts. First-round RT-PCR employed HTBI primers, with a second-round multiplex PCR after it. One entry per CDR3 protein results from TCRdb running MiXCR on the multiplex PCR reads. This sample has about 480,000 distinct CDR3 sequences, with over 13% found just once. This clonotype has ten or more counts. Its antigen is undetermined. If patients had other autoimmune diseases, uncontrolled infections, pregnancy or lactation, they were excluded. Patients were diagnosed from clinical symptoms, serum thyroxine, TRAb, thyroid ultrasound and orbital computed tomography.

The specimen sequenced was blood. This sequence joins TRBV7-2 and TRBJ2-2; the D is unclear. The source is a woman in her twenties or thirties with Graves' ophthalmopathy. The CDR3 region has the DNA TGTGCCAGCAGCGTTGATCACGGTGACGGGGAGCTGTTTTTT. Translating it yields CASSVDHGDGELFF.